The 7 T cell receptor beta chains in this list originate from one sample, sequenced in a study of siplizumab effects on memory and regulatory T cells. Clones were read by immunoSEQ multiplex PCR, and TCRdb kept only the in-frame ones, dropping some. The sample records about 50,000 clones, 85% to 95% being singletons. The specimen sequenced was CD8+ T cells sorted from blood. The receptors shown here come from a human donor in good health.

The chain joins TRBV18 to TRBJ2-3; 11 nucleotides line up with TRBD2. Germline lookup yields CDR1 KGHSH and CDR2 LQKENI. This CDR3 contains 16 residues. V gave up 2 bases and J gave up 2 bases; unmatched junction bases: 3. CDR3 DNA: TGTGCCAGCTCACCAGTAGCGGGAGGGACCACAGATACGCAGTATTTT. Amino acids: CASSPVAGGTTDTQYF.

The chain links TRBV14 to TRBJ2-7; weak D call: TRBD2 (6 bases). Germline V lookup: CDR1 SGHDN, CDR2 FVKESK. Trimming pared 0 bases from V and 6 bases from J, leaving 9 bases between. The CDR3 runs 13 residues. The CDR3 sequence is CASSQEGTPEQYF. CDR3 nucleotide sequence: TGTGCCAGCAGCCAAGAAGGGACTCCCGAGCAGTACTTC.

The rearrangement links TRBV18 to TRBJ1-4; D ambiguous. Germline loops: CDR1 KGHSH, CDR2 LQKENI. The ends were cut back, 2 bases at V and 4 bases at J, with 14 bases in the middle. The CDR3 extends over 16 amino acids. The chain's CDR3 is CASSPFMPPINEKLFF. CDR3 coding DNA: TGTGCCAGCTCACCATTTATGCCGCCAATTAATGAAAAACTGTTTTTT.

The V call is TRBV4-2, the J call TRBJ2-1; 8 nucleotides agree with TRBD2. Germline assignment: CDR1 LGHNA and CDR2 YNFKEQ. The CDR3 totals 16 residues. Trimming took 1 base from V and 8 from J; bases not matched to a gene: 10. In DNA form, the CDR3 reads TGTGCCAGCAGCCAAGGAGGCGGGAGGCCCAGGGATGAGCAGTTCTTC. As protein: CASSQGGGRPRDEQFF.

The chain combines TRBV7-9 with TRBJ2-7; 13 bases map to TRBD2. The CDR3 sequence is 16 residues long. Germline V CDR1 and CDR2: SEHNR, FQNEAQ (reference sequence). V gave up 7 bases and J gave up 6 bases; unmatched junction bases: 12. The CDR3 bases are TGTGCCAGCAACAAAGTGCGGACTAGCGGGAGAATCGAGCAGTACTTC. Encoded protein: CASNKVRTSGRIEQYF.

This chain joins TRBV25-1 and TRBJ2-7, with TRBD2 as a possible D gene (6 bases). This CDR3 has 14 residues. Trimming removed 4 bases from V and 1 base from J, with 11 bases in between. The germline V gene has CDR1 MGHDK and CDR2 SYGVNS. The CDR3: CASSAGLSSYEQYF. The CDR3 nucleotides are TGTGCCAGCAGTGCGGGACTCTCATCCTACGAGCAGTACTTC.

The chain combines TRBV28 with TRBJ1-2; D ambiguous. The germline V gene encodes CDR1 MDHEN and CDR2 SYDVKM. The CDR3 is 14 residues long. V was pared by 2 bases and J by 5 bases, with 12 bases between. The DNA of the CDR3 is TGTGCCAGCAGTTTAAGAGCAAATAATTATGGCTACACCTTC. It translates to CASSLRANNYGYTF.